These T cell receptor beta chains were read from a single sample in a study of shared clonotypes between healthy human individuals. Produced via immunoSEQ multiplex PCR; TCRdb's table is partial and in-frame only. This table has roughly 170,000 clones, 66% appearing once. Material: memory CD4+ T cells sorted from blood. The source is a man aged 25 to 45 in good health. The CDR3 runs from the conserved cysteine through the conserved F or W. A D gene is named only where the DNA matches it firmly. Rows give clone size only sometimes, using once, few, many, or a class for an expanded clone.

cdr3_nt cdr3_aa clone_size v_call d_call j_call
TGTGCCAGCAGCTTGTCTAGAAGAACAGATACGCAGTATTTT CASSLSRRTDTQYF - TRBV7-2 - TRBJ2-3
TGTGCCAGCAGCCGAGGGGCTGGTTCCTACCAAGAGACCCAGTACTTC CASSRGAGSYQETQYF - TRBV7-2 - TRBJ2-5
TGCGCCAGCAGCTTGGTCAGCGGGAGAGAGACCCAGTACTTC CASSLVSGRETQYF - TRBV5-1 TRBD2 TRBJ2-5
TGCGCCAGCAGCCAGTTATCCTCCGGCTTCTATGGCTACACCTTC CASSQLSSGFYGYTF - TRBV4-3 - TRBJ1-2
TGTGCCAGCAGCGCACACGGGGGAGAGACCCAGTACTTC CASSAHGGETQYF few TRBV7-7 - TRBJ2-5
TGTGCCAGCAGTTCCCTACGCTATGGCTACACCTTC CASSSLRYGYTF - TRBV28 - TRBJ1-2
TGCAGCGTGAAGACAGGGTCGGGTGAAAAACTGTTTTTT CSVKTGSGEKLFF - TRBV29-1 TRBD1 TRBJ1-4
TGCGCCAGCAGCTTGAGAGGGGACCCGACTAATGAAAAACTGTTTTTT CASSLRGDPTNEKLFF - TRBV5-1 - TRBJ1-4
TGTGCCAGCAGCTTAAGCGGGTCAGATACGCAGTATTTT CASSLSGSDTQYF many TRBV5-4 - TRBJ2-3
TGTGCCAGCAGTTCCCCTGGAGGGCCCGTGGAGACCCAGTACTTC CASSSPGGPVETQYF - TRBV28 - TRBJ2-5
TGTGCCAGCTCCTTAAAGGAGACCCAGTACTTC CASSLKETQYF - TRBV18 - TRBJ2-5
TGTGCCAGCAGCAAAGCAGGAAAAGATACGCAGTATTTT CASSKAGKDTQYF - TRBV9 - TRBJ2-3
TGCGCCAGCAGCTTTGGGTGGAGGGCCAACGTCCTGACTTTC CASSFGWRANVLTF - TRBV5-1 - TRBJ2-6
TGTGCCAGCTCACCGCCCGGCCAGGTCCAGTACTTC CASSPPGQVQYF few TRBV18 - TRBJ2-5
TGCAGTGCCTTGGGGGGACTAGCATCAGGGGAGCAGTTCTTC CSALGGLASGEQFF - TRBV29-1 TRBD2 TRBJ2-1
TGTGCCAGCAGCTTGGGAATAAAAGCCGACTATGGCTACACCTTC CASSLGIKADYGYTF - TRBV5-8 - TRBJ1-2
TGTGCCAGCAGGCCCGGGACTAGCGGGTGGGATACGCAGTATTTT CASRPGTSGWDTQYF once TRBV6-6 TRBD2 TRBJ2-3
TGTGCCAGCAGGCACAGGGCCTCGCCTAACCGCTCTGGAAACACCATATATTTT CASRHRASPNRSGNTIYF once TRBV2 - TRBJ1-3
TGTGCCAGCAGTTTAAACGGGATGAACACTGAAGCTTTCTTT CASSLNGMNTEAFF - TRBV27 - TRBJ1-1
TGTGCCAGCAGCTCTAGCGAGCAGTACTTC CASSSSEQYF - TRBV11-3 - TRBJ2-7
TGTGCCAGCAGCAGTGGGAGCTCCAGGGGAATAGGGGAGACCCAGTACTTC CASSSGSSRGIGETQYF - TRBV21-1 - TRBJ2-5
TGCGCCAGCAGCCTTGGGACTAGCGGGGACACAGATACGCAGTATTTT CASSLGTSGDTDTQYF - TRBV5-1 TRBD2 TRBJ2-3
TGTGCCAGCAGAAAAGCGGGATCCTTCACAGATACGCAGTATTTT CASRKAGSFTDTQYF - TRBV6-6 TRBD2 TRBJ2-3
TGTGCCAGCGGCCCAGGAGGGCCGGTCAATGAGCAGTTCTTC CASGPGGPVNEQFF - TRBV5-6 - TRBJ2-1
TGTGCCAGCAGGAGCGGGAACCAAGAGACCCAGTACTTC CASRSGNQETQYF - TRBV27 TRBD2 TRBJ2-5
TGCAGCGCCTTAATGTCGGGGCAGATAATTTACAATGAGCAGTTCTTC CSALMSGQIIYNEQFF - TRBV29-1 - TRBJ2-1
TGTGCCAGCAGCTTACCTACGGTAGCGAGGGGAGCCAAAAACATTCAGTACTTC CASSLPTVARGAKNIQYF - TRBV11-3 - TRBJ2-4
TGTGCCAGCAGCGTAGCTACAGGGGATGGGGCCCAGTACTTC CASSVATGDGAQYF - TRBV9 TRBD1 TRBJ2-5
TGTGCCAGCAGCAAGACAGGTTTCACTGAAGCTTTCTTT CASSKTGFTEAFF once TRBV14 - TRBJ1-1
TGCGCCAGCAGCTTGACCGGGACAGGATCCGAGCAGTACTTC CASSLTGTGSEQYF - TRBV5-1 TRBD1 TRBJ2-7
TGTGCCAGCAGTACAAGACAGGGTGGAGAGACCCAGTACTTC CASSTRQGGETQYF - TRBV27 TRBD1 TRBJ2-5
TGTGCCAGCACCGTAGCGGGAGCCGACACCGGGGAGCTGTTTTTT CASTVAGADTGELFF - TRBV27 TRBD2 TRBJ2-2